This entry concerns a single TCR beta chain. No antigen is known for it. The sample originates from a study of PD-1 blockade in classical Hodgkin lymphoma. Whole-study findings and limits: At C4D1, TCR diversity had climbed significantly for CD4+ cells, though not for CD8+ cells.

Time point meaning: cycle 4 day 1 (C4D1), after 6 weeks of nivolumab. Brentuximab vedotin exposure varied among the patients, all of whom had relapsed after autologous stem cell transplantation. Complete response, partial response or progressive disease was recorded as best response. Sequencing used immunoSEQ multiplex PCR; TCRdb keeps in-frame clones, though not all of them. Of 80,000 to 100,000 clones detected, just over 90% appear once; the ten largest clones hold about 2%. CDR1 SNHLY and CDR2 FYNNEI come from the germline V gene. This CDR3 is 17 amino acids long. J gave up 7 bases and V 8 bases, and 19 bases lay outside the gene matches.

The sequence was obtained from a human donor with classical Hodgkin lymphoma. Sequences were derived from peripheral blood mononuclear cells (PBMCs), sampled before the fourth cycle of nivolumab. The chain recombines TRBV2 with TRBJ2-1; 8 nucleotides match TRBD2. The CDR3 reads CASLTEPGGRAWNEQFF. Written as DNA, the CDR3 is TGTGCCAGCCTGACCGAACCGGGAGGGAGGGCCTGGAATGAGCAGTTCTTC.